This passage covers 6 T cell receptor beta chains from one sample sequenced in a study of CD8 T cells in ankylosing spondylitis. Study results and caveats: Blood of patients with ankylosing spondylitis appeared to be characterized by a TCR beta motif of several highly homologous variants.

For these TCRs, the target antigens are not known. TCRdb passed the 5' RACE reads through MiXCR, listing each CDR3 protein once. The data contain approximately 520,000 distinct CDR3 sequences, about 5% of them seen just once; the ten biggest clones take up roughly 3.5%. What was sequenced was blood, either unsorted or a sorted T cell fraction (not recorded which). These receptors were taken from a male donor with ankylosing spondylitis.

The chain employs TRBV7-2 and TRBJ2-2; TRBD2 is a possible D gene (6 bases). CDR1 SGHTA and CDR2 FQGNSA come from the germline V gene. The ends were cut back, 1 base at V and 1 base at J, with 7 bases in the middle. CDR3 size: 15 residues. The CDR3 nucleotides are TGTGCCAGCAGCTTAGTGCGGGGGAACACCGGGGAGCTGTTTTTT. It specifies CASSLVRGNTGELFF.

This clonotype was recorded at least ten times. The chain uses TRBV9 and TRBJ1-2; 7 bases agree with TRBD1. Germline trimming cut 4 bases from V and 8 bases from J; bases unmatched to any gene: 17. The CDR3 contains 16 residues. Germline V lookup: CDR1 SGDLS, CDR2 YYNGEE. The CDR3 spells CASSPRTGGRSGGYTF. CDR3 DNA: TGTGCCAGCAGCCCCCGGACAGGAGGACGCTCTGGAGGCTACACCTTC.

Ten or more counts support this clonotype. This rearrangement joins TRBV28 to TRBJ2-5; 7 nucleotides align to TRBD2. Trimming cost V 3 bases and J 5 bases; bases outside gene matches: 9. Germline values: CDR1 MDHEN, CDR2 SYDVKM. The CDR3 covers 15 residues. The chain's CDR3 is CASSFGGRAVETQYF. In DNA form, the CDR3 reads TGTGCCAGCAGTTTCGGTGGGAGGGCCGTGGAGACCCAGTACTTC.

This clonotype was counted ten times or more. The chain uses TRBV4-2 and TRBJ2-1; D is perhaps TRBD2 (5 bases). V gave up 4 bases and J gave up 8 bases, with 12 bases separating them. The germline gives CDR1 LGHNA, CDR2 YNFKEQ. The CDR3 has 13 amino acids. The CDR3 DNA sequence: TGTGCCAGCAGCCGGACTCCACTTGATGAGCAGTTCTTC. Its translation: CASSRTPLDEQFF.

Turning to this clonotype: This may come from a read error, since a much larger clone is one base off. This chain links TRBV7-8 with TRBJ2-3; 7 positions agree with TRBD1. Germline values: CDR1 SGHVS, CDR2 FQNEAQ. The CDR3 extends over 13 amino acids. The CDR3 loop is CASGQDWSDTPYF. The DNA for the CDR3 is TGTGCCAGCGGACAGGACTGGTCAGATACGCCGTATTTT.

This clonotype was detected only once. The chain links TRBV9 to TRBJ2-1; 11 nucleotides line up with TRBD2. V was pared by 0 bases and J by 6 bases, with 2 bases of the junction left unmatched. The CDR3 covers 15 residues. CDR1 and CDR2 (germline): SGDLS, YYNGEE. The CDR3 DNA follows: TGTGCCAGCAGCGTAGCTGGGACTAGCGGCAATGAGCAGTTCTTC. Protein: CASSVAGTSGNEQFF.